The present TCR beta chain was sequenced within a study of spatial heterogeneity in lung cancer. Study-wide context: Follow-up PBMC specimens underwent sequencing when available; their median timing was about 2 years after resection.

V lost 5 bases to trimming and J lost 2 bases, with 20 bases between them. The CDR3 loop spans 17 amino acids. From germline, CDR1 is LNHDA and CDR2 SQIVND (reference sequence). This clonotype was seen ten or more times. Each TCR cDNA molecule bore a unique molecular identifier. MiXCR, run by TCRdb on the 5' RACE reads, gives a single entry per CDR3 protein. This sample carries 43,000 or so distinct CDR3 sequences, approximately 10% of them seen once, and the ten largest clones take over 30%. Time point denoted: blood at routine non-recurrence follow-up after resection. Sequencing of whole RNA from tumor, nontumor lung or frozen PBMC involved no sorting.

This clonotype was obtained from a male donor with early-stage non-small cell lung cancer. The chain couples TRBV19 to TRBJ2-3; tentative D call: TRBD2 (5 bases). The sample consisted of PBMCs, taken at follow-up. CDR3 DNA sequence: TGTGCCAGTAGTCCCAAGGTGGACTTCTCAATCACAGATACGCAGTATTTT. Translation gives CASSPKVDFSITDTQYF.